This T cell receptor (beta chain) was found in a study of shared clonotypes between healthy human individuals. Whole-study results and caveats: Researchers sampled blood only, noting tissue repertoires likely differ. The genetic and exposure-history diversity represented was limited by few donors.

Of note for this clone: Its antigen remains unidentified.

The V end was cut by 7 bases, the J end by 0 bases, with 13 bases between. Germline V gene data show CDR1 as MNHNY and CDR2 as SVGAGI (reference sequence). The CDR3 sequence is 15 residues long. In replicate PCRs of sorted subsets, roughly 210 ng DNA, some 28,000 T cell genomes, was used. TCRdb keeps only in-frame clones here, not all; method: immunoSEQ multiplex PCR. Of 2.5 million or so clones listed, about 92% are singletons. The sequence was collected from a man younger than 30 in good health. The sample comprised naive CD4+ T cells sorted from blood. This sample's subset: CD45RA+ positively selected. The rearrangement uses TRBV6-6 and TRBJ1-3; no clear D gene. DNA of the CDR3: TGTGCCAGCACCTTGACTGACATCTCTGGAAACACCATATATTTT. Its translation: CASTLTDISGNTIYF.